The clone carrying this T cell receptor beta chain has at least ten counts. Its antigen is as yet unknown. This sample is part of a study of neurological immune-mediated disorders. 5'RACE with 10-nucleotide random UMIs generated the cDNA. The output of every sequencing run, over 160 million TCR-beta sequences, came from 15-18 subjects. TCRdb re-called the 5' RACE reads through MiXCR, storing one row per CDR3 protein. The table records tens of thousands of distinct CDR3 sequences, roughly 11% of them present only once. V was trimmed by 2 bases and J by 6 bases, leaving 10 bases between them. This CDR3 spans 13 amino acids. CDR1 is KGHSH, CDR2 LQKENI, per germline. Study-level results: Across subjects, expanded clones had no CDR3 amino acid sequences in common, pointing to private repertoires in all groups. The highest TCR clonal expansion occurred in HTLV-1-associated myelopathy; multiple sclerosis fell below healthy controls.

This rearrangement joins TRBV18 to TRBJ1-1; weak D call: TRBD1 (5 bases). This TCR derives from a man aged 60-69 years in good health. Material for sequencing was PBMCs. CDR3 region: CASSPTGTPEAFF. CDR3 sequence (DNA): TGTGCCAGCTCACCAACAGGTACCCCTGAAGCTTTCTTT.